This TCR beta chain was recovered during a study of post-analysis software for immune sequencing data. Across the whole study: Disease trajectories encompassed relapsing-remitting, secondary progressive and progressive-relapsing multiple sclerosis.

The V end lost 4 bases, the J end lost 2 bases, and 6 bases lay between the germline ends. CDR1 and CDR2 from the germline V gene are SQVTM and ANQGSEA. This CDR3 has 13 residues. Study-level results: TRBV5-6, TRBV5-1 and TRBV20-1 were among a few TRBV segments more frequent in patients than controls.

This clonotype was counted only a few times. Its antigen is unidentified. Prepared libraries of TCR beta cDNA carried unique molecular identifiers. TCRdb redid the calling of the PCR reads with MiXCR, one entry per CDR3 protein. The table records roughly 730,000 distinct CDR3 sequences, 25% to 30% of them present only once. The sequenced sample was blood. The origin of this receptor is a girl between 10 and 17 years old with multiple sclerosis. The chain recombines TRBV29-1 with TRBJ2-6; D gene ambiguous. The CDR3 nucleotides are TGCAGCGTTGCTATGGCTGGGGCCAACGTCCTGACTTTC. It is translated as CSVAMAGANVLTF.